The 25 T cell receptor beta chains below come from one sample, sequenced in a study of T cell responses to AZD1222 COVID-19 vaccine. Measured with immunoSEQ multiplex PCR; TCRdb has only the in-frame clones, and not every one. The table includes 110,000 to 150,000 clones, roughly 91% detected once. The material sequenced was peripheral blood, taken 28 days after the second AZD1222 dose. The origin of the receptors is an adult who received the AZD1222 COVID-19 vaccine.

The chain uses TRBV4-1 and TRBJ2-2, with D unclear. The CDR3 consists of 14 residues. Trimming took 0 bases from V and 6 from J, leaving 8 bases between them. The V gene's germline CDR1 is MGHRA and CDR2 YSYEKL. CDR3: CASSQEWRPGELFF. CDR3 nucleotides: TGCGCCAGCAGCCAAGAGTGGCGGCCCGGGGAGCTGTTTTTT.

The rearrangement links TRBV5-1 to TRBJ2-5; D unresolved. V lost 1 base to trimming and J lost 1 base, with 5 bases between them. Germline V CDR1 and CDR2: SGHRS, YFSETQ. The CDR3 spans 13 residues. CDR3 nucleotide sequence: TGCGCCAGCAGCTTGACAGTCCAAGAGACCCAGTACTTC. Encoded protein: CASSLTVQETQYF.

The rearrangement joins TRBV28 to TRBJ1-5; 7 bases are a match to TRBD1. Trimming at V came to 3 bases and at J to 7 bases, leaving 6 bases not matched to a gene. CDR1 MDHEN and CDR2 SYDVKM come from the germline V gene. CDR3 length: 14 residues. The chain's CDR3 is CASSFRDSRQPQHF. The CDR3 DNA follows: TGTGCCAGCAGTTTCCGGGACAGCAGGCAGCCCCAGCATTTT.

This clone was seen only once. The chain has TRBV15 and TRBJ2-3, with 7 nucleotides matching TRBD2. CDR3 length: 18 residues. Germline assignment: CDR1 LNHNV and CDR2 YYDKDF (reference sequence). The V gene end was trimmed by 3 bases and the J gene end by 1 base; junction bases not matched to a gene: 13. The CDR3 DNA sequence: TGTGCCACCAGCAGCTCGAGGGTTAGCGGGCGACGCACAGATACGCAGTATTTT. As protein: CATSSSRVSGRRTDTQYF.

The chain uses TRBV10-2 and TRBJ2-7, with TRBD2 identical over 10 bases. CDR3 length: 14 residues. After removal of 3 bases from V and 6 bases from J, the junction contained 5 bases not matched to a gene. Germline CDR1 WSHSY, CDR2 SAAADI. The CDR3 coding sequence is TGCGCCAGCAGTGAAAGCGGGAGGGGAAGCGAGCAGTACTTC. Its protein product is CASSESGRGSEQYF.

This clone was observed a handful of times. This chain links TRBV27 with TRBJ2-3; the match to TRBD2 covers 8 bases. V shed 1 base and J 5 bases; nucleotides not matched to a gene: 8. Germline CDR1 is MNHEY and CDR2 is SMNVEV (reference sequence). The CDR3 consists of 16 residues. CDR3 sequence reads: CASSLYPGGRKDTQYF. The CDR3 bases are TGTGCCAGCAGTTTATATCCGGGAGGGCGAAAAGATACGCAGTATTTT.

The DNA of the CDR3 is TGTGCCAGCAGCGCTAGCTGGTTAGATACGCAGTATTTT. Its protein is CASSASWLDTQYF. The chain combines TRBV5-4 with TRBJ2-3, with TRBD2 as a possible D gene (5 bases). The CDR3 totals 13 residues. The V gene's germline CDR1 is SGHNT and CDR2 YYREEE (reference sequence). The V gene lost 4 bases and the J gene lost 5 bases, with 11 bases spanning the gap.

The V and J genes are TRBV24-1 and TRBJ1-2, with 9 bases fitting TRBD1. CDR3 size: 13 residues. Per the germline V gene, CDR1 is KGHDR and CDR2 is SFDVKD. J gave up 4 bases and V 7 bases, and 3 bases lay outside the gene matches. CDR3 nucleotide sequence: TGTGCCACCAGGGAGGGACAGGGCTATGGCTACACCTTC. The encoded protein is CATREGQGYGYTF.

The chain recombines TRBV4-1 with TRBJ2-1; TRBD2 agrees at 13 bases. CDR3 size: 16 residues. V lost 6 bases, J lost 0 bases, and 2 bases stayed unmatched. The germline gives CDR1 MGHRA, CDR2 YSYEKL. As DNA, the CDR3 is TGCGCCAGCAGGGGACTAGCGGGGAGCTCCTACAATGAGCAGTTCTTC. Protein sequence: CASRGLAGSSYNEQFF.

V and J are TRBV3-1 (or the pseudogene TRBV3-2) and TRBJ1-5; D unresolved. CDR1 LGHDT and CDR2 YNNKEL come from the germline V gene (reference sequence). There are 19 residues in the CDR3. Deletions cut 1 base from V and 0 bases from J, with 19 bases between. The chain's CDR3 is CASSQGSSRRPNSNQPQHF. In nucleotides, the CDR3 is TGTGCCAGCAGCCAAGGAAGTAGTCGCAGACCGAATAGCAATCAGCCCCAGCATTTT.

This clone was counted between two and nine times. The chain recombines TRBV11-2 with TRBJ2-2; 8 nucleotides align to TRBD1. Looked up from germline, CDR1 is SGHAT and CDR2 is FQNNGV. Trimming at V came to 3 bases and at J to 4 bases, leaving 10 bases not matched to a gene. The CDR3 has 17 amino acids. The DNA of the CDR3 is TGTGCCAGCAGCTTCTCGTTCGGACAGGGAGGCACCGGGGAGCTGTTTTTT. This gives the protein CASSFSFGQGGTGELFF.

This chain joins TRBV27 and TRBJ1-1, with TRBD1 as a possible D gene (5 bases). The germline CDR1 and CDR2 sequences are MNHEY and SMNVEV (reference sequence). V lost 5 bases and J 0 bases, leaving 13 bases between the germline ends. The CDR3 has 15 residues. CDR3 region: CASSPWGEMNTEAFF. As DNA, the CDR3 is TGTGCCAGCAGTCCCTGGGGGGAGATGAACACTGAAGCTTTCTTT.

The chain uses TRBV7-6 and TRBJ1-1; weak D call: TRBD1 (6 bases). With 2 bases removed from V and 6 bases from J, the gap between germline ends came to 25 bases. Germline CDR1 SGHVS, CDR2 FNYEAQ. The CDR3 covers 18 residues. The CDR3 DNA sequence: TGTGCCAGCAGCTTATCGATCACAGGGCTAGGAAAGGGGTCTGAAGCTTTCTTT. Its protein product is CASSLSITGLGKGSEAFF.

This rearrangement joins TRBV5-1 to TRBJ2-5; D not certain. The germline CDR1 and CDR2 sequences are SGHRS and YFSETQ. Trimming took 3 bases from V and 2 from J, leaving 11 bases between them. The CDR3 runs 14 residues. The CDR3 reads CASSSWSLQETQYF. The DNA for the CDR3 is TGCGCCAGCAGCTCCTGGTCCCTGCAAGAGACCCAGTACTTC. Supplemented by reference TRBV5-1 and TRBJ2-5, the full variable domain reads KAGVTQTPRYLIKTRGQQVTLSCSPISGHRSVSWYQQTPGQGLQFLFEYFSETQRNKGNFPGRFSGRQFSNSRSEMNVSTLELGDSALYLCASSSWSLQETQYFGPGTRLLVL.

This chain connects TRBV6-5 to TRBJ2-7, with 9 bases matching TRBD2. CDR3 length equals 15 residues. Trimming at V came to 2 bases and at J to 1 base, leaving 3 bases not matched to a gene. Germline V lookup: CDR1 MNHEY, CDR2 SVGAGI. CDR3 sequence reads: CASSYLAGISYEQYF. As DNA, the CDR3 is TGTGCCAGCAGTTACCTAGCGGGGATATCCTACGAGCAGTACTTC.

V usage is TRBV7-9 and J usage is TRBJ2-3; the match to TRBD1 covers 9 bases. This CDR3 spans 14 amino acids. V was pared by 5 bases and J by 10 bases, with 10 bases of the junction left unmatched. Germline V lookup: CDR1 SEHNR, CDR2 FQNEAQ (reference sequence). In nucleotides, the CDR3 is TGTGCCAGCAGCCTACGGACAGGGGACGGGTCGCAGTATTTT. It encodes CASSLRTGDGSQYF. Filled out from reference TRBV7-9 and TRBJ2-3, the complete variable domain reads DTGVSQNPRHKITKRGQNVTFRCDPISEHNRLYWYRQTLGQGPEFLTYFQNEAQLEKSRLLSDRFSAERPKGSFSTLEIQRTEQGDSAMYLCASSLRTGDGSQYFGPGTRLTVL.

CDR3: CASRMGGINQPQHF. The CDR3, as DNA: TGTGCCAGCAGGATGGGAGGTATCAATCAGCCCCAGCATTTT. This sequence joins TRBV6-5 and TRBJ1-5; D gene unclear. V lost 6 bases and J 3 bases, leaving 12 bases between the germline ends. The CDR3 sequence is 14 residues long. The germline V gene has CDR1 MNHEY and CDR2 SVGAGI.

The J gene is TRBJ2-3, the V gene TRBV11-2, with 7 bases that match TRBD2. This CDR3 has 13 amino acids. Germline-derived CDR1 and CDR2 are SGHAT and FQNNGV. The trim removed 6 bases at V and 7 bases at J, leaving 7 bases unmatched. The CDR3 reads CASRLRGVNTQYF. The CDR3 DNA reads TGTGCCAGCAGATTACGGGGGGTAAATACGCAGTATTTT. The full variable domain, completed using reference TRBV11-2 and TRBJ2-3, is EAGVAQSPRYKIIEKRQSVAFWCNPISGHATLYWYQQILGQGPKLLIQFQNNGVVDDSQLPKDRFSAERLKGVDSTLKIQPAKLEDSAVYLCASRLRGVNTQYFGPGTRLTVL.

The chain links TRBV11-2 to TRBJ1-1; D is unclear. CDR3 length: 14 residues. Germline V gives CDR1 SGHAT, CDR2 FQNNGV. V lost 0 bases to trimming and J lost 5 bases, with 10 bases between them. As DNA, the CDR3 is TGTGCCAGCAGCTTAGAGCAGGATTTGACTGAAGCTTTCTTT. It translates to CASSLEQDLTEAFF.

The CDR3 coding sequence is TGTGCCAGCAGCCAGAGCCACAATCAGCCCCAGCATTTT. Amino acids: CASSQSHNQPQHF. This chain uses TRBV3-1 (or the pseudogene TRBV3-2) with TRBJ1-5; the D is unclear. The CDR3 length is 13 residues. The germline gives CDR1 LGHDT, CDR2 YNNKEL (reference sequence). V was pared by 3 bases and J by 3 bases, with 6 bases between.

The chain uses TRBV27 and TRBJ1-6; D gene unclear. Trimming took 2 bases from V and 7 from J, leaving 12 bases between them. CDR1 is MNHEY and CDR2 is SMNVEV in the germline V gene (reference sequence). CDR3 length: 15 amino acids. The CDR3 region has the DNA TGTGCCAGCAGTTTAGTGGGATTTGGCAATTCACCCCTCCACTTT. Amino acid sequence: CASSLVGFGNSPLHF.

CDR3 residues: CASSEARDTQQYF. As DNA, the CDR3 is TGTGCCAGCAGTGAAGCTCGGGACACCCAGCAGTACTTC. J is TRBJ2-7 and V is TRBV6-1, with D possibly matching TRBD1 (6 bases). V lost 0 bases and J lost 8, with 11 bases in between. Germline V gene data show CDR1 as MNHNS and CDR2 as SASEGT. The CDR3 is 13 residues long.

This rearrangement joins TRBV7-2 to TRBJ2-1, with D hard to call. The V gene lost 3 bases and the J gene lost 5 bases, with 11 bases spanning the gap. Germline assignment: CDR1 SGHTA and CDR2 FQGNSA. The CDR3 spans 14 residues. In nucleotides, the CDR3 is TGTGCCAGCAGCTTGACCCGAGCCCACAATGAGCAGTTCTTC. It is translated as CASSLTRAHNEQFF.

This chain links TRBV3-1 (or the pseudogene TRBV3-2) with TRBJ2-1; 9 positions agree with TRBD2. CDR1 and CDR2 (germline): LGHDT, YNNKEL (reference sequence). V shed 3 bases and J 4 bases; nucleotides not matched to a gene: 10. The CDR3 loop spans 17 amino acids. The CDR3, as DNA: TGTGCCAGCAGCCATCCGAGCGGGGGGACCGCTTACAATGAGCAGTTCTTC. Amino acids: CASSHPSGGTAYNEQFF.

The chain uses TRBV7-3 and TRBJ1-1; no clear D gene. CDR3 size: 12 residues. Germline CDR1 reads SGHTA; CDR2 reads FQGTGA. Trimming pared 7 bases from V and 12 bases from J, leaving 18 bases between. The DNA for the CDR3 is TGTGCCAGCATGCAATCGGGCCCCGGGACTTTCTTT. Amino acids: CASMQSGPGTFF.